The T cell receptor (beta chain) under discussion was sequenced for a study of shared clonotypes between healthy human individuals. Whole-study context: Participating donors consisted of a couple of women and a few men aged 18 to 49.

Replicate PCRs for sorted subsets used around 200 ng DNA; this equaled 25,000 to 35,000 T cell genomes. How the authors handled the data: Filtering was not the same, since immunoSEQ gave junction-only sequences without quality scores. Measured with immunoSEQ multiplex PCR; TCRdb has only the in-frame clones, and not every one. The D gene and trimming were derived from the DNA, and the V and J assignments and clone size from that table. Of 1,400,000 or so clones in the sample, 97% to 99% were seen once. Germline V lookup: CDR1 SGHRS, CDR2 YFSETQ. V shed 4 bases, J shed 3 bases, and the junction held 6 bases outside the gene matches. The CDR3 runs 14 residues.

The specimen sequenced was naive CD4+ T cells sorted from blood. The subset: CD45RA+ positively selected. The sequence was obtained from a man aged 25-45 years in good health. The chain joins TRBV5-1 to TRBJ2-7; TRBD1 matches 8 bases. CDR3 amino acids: CASSQDRAYYEQYF. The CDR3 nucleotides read TGCGCCAGCAGCCAGGACAGGGCATACTACGAGCAGTACTTC.